This paragraph covers one TCR beta chain sequence. The antigen is undetermined. These data are taken from a study of shared clonotypes between healthy human individuals. Findings and limits, study-wide: On the whole, naive subsets had larger estimated richness than memory subsets had. Non-shared clonotypes showed lower generation probabilities than clonotypes common to all four donors.

Splitting the CD4+ cells yielded a CD45RA+ naive subset and a CD45RA-negative memory subset. With 5 bases clipped from V and 7 bases from J, the junction kept 9 bases outside the gene matches. Germline assignment: CDR1 MDHEN and CDR2 SYDVKM. CDR3 length: 15 amino acids. It was at deep level that the assay was run. TCRdb's table, derived via immunoSEQ multiplex PCR, lists solely in-frame clones and lacks some. The sample yields about 2.4 million clones, approximately 94% seen once. The chain has TRBV28 and TRBJ2-2, with 8 bases aligning to TRBD1. Sequenced: naive CD4+ T cells from PBMCs. Subset of the sample: CD45RA+ positively selected. The source is a man younger than 35 in good health. Some clones in this sample may be carry-over from other donors' samples. CDR3 protein: CASSGQGGSFGELFF. The CDR3 coding sequence is TGTGCCAGCAGTGGACAGGGAGGCTCTTTCGGGGAGCTGTTTTTT.